This T cell receptor (beta chain) came from a study of spatial heterogeneity in lung cancer. Study details: Every unique TCR and UMI combination, on average, appeared more than ten times in raw reads.

Time point here: sample taken at primary tumor resection. Untreated early-stage non-small cell lung cancer patients, 65 to 90 in total, were the donors. This clonotype was found a few times. Its antigen remains unknown. Broader study findings: Expanded intratumoral alpha and beta TCR counts tracked tumor mutation counts. Beta chains had 13% to 15% coverage of tumor T cells, and alpha chains had roughly 7%.

TCRdb redid the calling of the 5' RACE reads with MiXCR, one entry per CDR3 protein. Here the sample spans some 6,900 distinct CDR3 sequences, about 11% being singletons. Germline V gene lookup returns CDR1 SGHRS and CDR2 YFSETQ. The length of the CDR3 is 15 residues. Trimming shortened V by 0 bases and J by 3 bases, and 9 bases separated the two germline ends. The source of this sequence is a male donor with early-stage non-small cell lung cancer. The chain is built from TRBV5-1 and TRBJ1-4; D possibly corresponds to TRBD1 (5 bases). The sequences come from lung tumor tissue, collected at surgery. The CDR3 DNA reads TGCGCCAGCAGCTTGGAACCGGGGGCTAATGAAAAACTGTTTTTT. Translating gives CASSLEPGANEKLFF.